The sequence of this TCR beta chain was determined in a study of T-cell reconstitution after alpha-beta-depleted transplantation in children. Germline CDR1 and CDR2: MNHNY and SVGAGI (reference sequence). The CDR3 totals 12 residues. V was trimmed by 8 bases and J by 4 bases, leaving 10 bases between them. Unique molecular identifiers were built into the TCRbeta library. One entry per CDR3 protein results from TCRdb running MiXCR on the PCR reads. Of around 250,000 distinct CDR3 sequences in the sample, roughly 24% are singletons; the top ten hold more than 2%. This chain uses TRBV6-6 with TRBJ2-3; tentatively, D is TRBD2 (5 bases). The receptor was derived from a girl aged 2-10 years with Fanconi anemia, due to receive a stem cell transplant. The sample was PBMCs, taken before TCRalphabeta/CD19-depleted stem cell transplant. The CDR3 region has the DNA TGTGCCAGCCCGGCGGGCTCAGATACGCAGTATTTT. Protein: CASPAGSDTQYF.